This T cell receptor beta chain originates from a study of spatial heterogeneity in lung cancer. The study, taken as a whole, reports: The study found that expanded intratumoral alpha and beta TCR counts tracked tumor mutation counts.

This CDR3 is built from 13 residues. CDR1 is SGHNT and CDR2 is YYREEE in the germline V gene (reference sequence). Trimming removed 2 bases from V and 1 base from J, with 6 bases in between. Using its own MiXCR run on the 5' RACE reads, TCRdb lists one record per CDR3 protein. The sample contains around 1,600 distinct CDR3 sequences, 7.5% to 9% of which appear only once. The time point here: sample taken at primary tumor resection. The donor population consisted of approximately 79 patients with untreated, early-stage non-small cell lung cancer. The study sequenced unsorted whole RNA from tumor, nontumor lung or frozen PBMC. This clonotype ranks as medium-sized. The antigen remains undetermined.

This chain connects TRBV5-4 to TRBJ1-1; D is ambiguous. The receptor was isolated from a male donor with early-stage non-small cell lung cancer. The specimen comprised lung tumor tissue, sampled at surgery. The CDR3 spells CASSFDRNTEAFF. CDR3 in DNA: TGTGCCAGCAGCTTCGATAGGAACACTGAAGCTTTCTTT.